This T cell receptor (beta chain) was captured in a study of PD-1 blockade in mismatch repair-deficient tumors. Overall study findings and caveats: Tumor-resident clones, often absent from pretreatment blood, expanded after pembrolizumab and then contracted.

Sequencing was performed with immunoSEQ multiplex PCR; in TCRdb, only in-frame clones are kept and a portion is missing. The sample gives 50,000 to 75,000 clones, about nine tenths of which show up once; over 11% is in the top ten. A word on this clone: Antigen unknown.

Germline V gives CDR1 MGHRA, CDR2 YSYEKL. V shed 4 bases, J shed 7 bases, and the junction held 2 bases outside the gene matches. The CDR3 has 13 residues. The clonotype originates from an adult with mismatch repair-deficient cancer. The chain uses TRBV4-1 and TRBJ2-7; 12 positions match TRBD1. Sequencing was performed on peripheral blood, taken 52 weeks after starting pembrolizumab. The CDR3 spells CASSRDRGREQYF. The CDR3 DNA sequence: TGCGCCAGCAGCCGGGACAGGGGGCGAGAGCAGTACTTC.